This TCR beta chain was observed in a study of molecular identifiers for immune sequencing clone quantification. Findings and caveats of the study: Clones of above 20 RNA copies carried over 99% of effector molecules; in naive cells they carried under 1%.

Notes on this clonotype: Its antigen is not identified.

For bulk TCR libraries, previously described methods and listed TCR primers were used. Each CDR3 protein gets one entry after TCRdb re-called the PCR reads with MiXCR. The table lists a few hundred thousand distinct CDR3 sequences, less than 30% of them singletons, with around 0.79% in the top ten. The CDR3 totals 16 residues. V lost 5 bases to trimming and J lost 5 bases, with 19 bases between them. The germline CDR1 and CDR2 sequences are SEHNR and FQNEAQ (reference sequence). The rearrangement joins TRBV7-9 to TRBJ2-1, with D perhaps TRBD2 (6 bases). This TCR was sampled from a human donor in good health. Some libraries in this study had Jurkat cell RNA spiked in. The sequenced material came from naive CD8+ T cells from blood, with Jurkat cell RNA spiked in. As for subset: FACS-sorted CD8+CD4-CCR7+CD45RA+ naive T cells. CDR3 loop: CASSNTSGTVHNEQFF. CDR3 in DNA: TGTGCCAGCAGCAACACATCCGGGACTGTCCACAATGAGCAGTTCTTC. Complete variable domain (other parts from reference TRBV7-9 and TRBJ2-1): DTGVSQNPRHKITKRGQNVTFRCDPISEHNRLYWYRQTLGQGPEFLTYFQNEAQLEKSRLLSDRFSAERPKGSFSTLEIQRTEQGDSAMYLCASSNTSGTVHNEQFFGPGTRLTVL.